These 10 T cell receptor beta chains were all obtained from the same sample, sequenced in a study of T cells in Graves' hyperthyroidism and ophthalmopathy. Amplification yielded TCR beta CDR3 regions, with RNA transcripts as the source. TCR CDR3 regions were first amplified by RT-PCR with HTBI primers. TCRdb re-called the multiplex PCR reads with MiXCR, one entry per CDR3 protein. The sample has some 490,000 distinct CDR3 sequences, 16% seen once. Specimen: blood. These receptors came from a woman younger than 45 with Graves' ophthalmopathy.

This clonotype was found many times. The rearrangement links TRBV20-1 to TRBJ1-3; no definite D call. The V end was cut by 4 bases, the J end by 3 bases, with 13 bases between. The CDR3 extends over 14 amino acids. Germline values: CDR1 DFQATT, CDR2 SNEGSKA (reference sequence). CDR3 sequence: CSAIPPGFGNTIYF. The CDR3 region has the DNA TGCAGTGCTATCCCGCCCGGGTTTGGAAACACCATATATTTT.

As DNA, the CDR3 is TGTGCCAGCAGCTTAGAGGGACTAGGTACGCAGTATTTT. Amino acids: CASSLEGLGTQYF. The rearrangement joins TRBV7-9 to TRBJ2-3; 8 bases are a match to TRBD2. This CDR3 has 13 amino acids. With 1 base clipped from V and 8 bases from J, the junction kept 2 bases outside the gene matches. The V gene's germline CDR1 is SEHNR and CDR2 FQNEAQ (reference sequence).

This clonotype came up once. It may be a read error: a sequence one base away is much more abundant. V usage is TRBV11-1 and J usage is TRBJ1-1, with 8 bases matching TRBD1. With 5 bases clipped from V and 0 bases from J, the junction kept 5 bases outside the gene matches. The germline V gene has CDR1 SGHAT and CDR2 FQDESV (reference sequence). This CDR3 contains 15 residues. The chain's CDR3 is CASSPGQAMNTEAFF. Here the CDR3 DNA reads TGTGCCAGCAGCCCGGGACAGGCGATGAACACTGAAGCTTTCTTT.

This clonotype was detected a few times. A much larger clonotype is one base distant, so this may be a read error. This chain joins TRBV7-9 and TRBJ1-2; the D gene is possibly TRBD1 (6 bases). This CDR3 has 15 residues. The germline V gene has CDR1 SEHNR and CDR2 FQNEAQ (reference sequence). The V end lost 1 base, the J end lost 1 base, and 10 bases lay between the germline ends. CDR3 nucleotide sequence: TGTGCCAGCAGCTTAGGGGCAGGGGATAACTATGGCTACACCTTC. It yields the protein CASSLGAGDNYGYTF. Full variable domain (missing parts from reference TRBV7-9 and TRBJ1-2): DTGVSQNPRHKITKRGQNVTFRCDPISEHNRLYWYRQTLGQGPEFLTYFQNEAQLEKSRLLSDRFSAERPKGSFSTLEIQRTEQGDSAMYLCASSLGAGDNYGYTFGSGTRLTVV.

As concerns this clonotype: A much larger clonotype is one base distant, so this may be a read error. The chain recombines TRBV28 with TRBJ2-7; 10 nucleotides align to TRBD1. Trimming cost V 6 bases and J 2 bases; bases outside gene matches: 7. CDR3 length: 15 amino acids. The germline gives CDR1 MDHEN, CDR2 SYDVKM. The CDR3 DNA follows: TGTGCCAGCAGGATCCCGGGACAGGGGACCTACGAGCAGTACTTC. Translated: CASRIPGQGTYEQYF.

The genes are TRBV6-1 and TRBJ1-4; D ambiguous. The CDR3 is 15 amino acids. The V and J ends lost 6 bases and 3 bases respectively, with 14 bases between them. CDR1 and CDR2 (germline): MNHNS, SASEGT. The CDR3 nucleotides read TGTGCCAGCAGCGCTTCCCAGGCATCTAATGAAAAACTGTTTTTT. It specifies CASSASQASNEKLFF.

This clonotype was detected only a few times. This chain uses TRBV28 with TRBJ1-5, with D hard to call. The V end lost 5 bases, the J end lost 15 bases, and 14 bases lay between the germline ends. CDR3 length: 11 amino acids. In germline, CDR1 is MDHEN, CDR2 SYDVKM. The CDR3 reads CASSDPISRHF. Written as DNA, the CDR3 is TGTGCCAGCAGTGACCCCATAAGTCGGCATTTT.

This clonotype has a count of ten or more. CDR3 DNA: TGTGCCAGCAGCTTAACAGGAAAGTACGAGCAGTACTTC. It translates to CASSLTGKYEQYF. This chain links TRBV7-8 with TRBJ2-7, with D possibly TRBD1 on 5 matching bases. Germline CDR1 is SGHVS and CDR2 is FQNEAQ. V lost 2 bases to trimming and J lost 4 bases, with 9 bases between them. The CDR3 length is 13 residues. Full variable domain (outside the CDR3, taken from reference TRBV7-8 and TRBJ2-7): GAGVSQSPRYKVAKRGQDVALRCDPISGHVSLFWYQQALGQGPEFLTYFQNEAQLDKSGLPSDRFFAERPEGSVSTLKIQRTQQEDSAVYLCASSLTGKYEQYFGPGTRLTVT.

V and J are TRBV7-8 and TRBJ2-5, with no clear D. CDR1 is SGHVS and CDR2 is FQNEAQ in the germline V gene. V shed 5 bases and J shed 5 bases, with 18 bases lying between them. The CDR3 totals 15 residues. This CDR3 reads CASSPGFVTRETQYF. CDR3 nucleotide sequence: TGTGCCAGCAGCCCAGGCTTCGTGACCAGGGAGACCCAGTACTTC.

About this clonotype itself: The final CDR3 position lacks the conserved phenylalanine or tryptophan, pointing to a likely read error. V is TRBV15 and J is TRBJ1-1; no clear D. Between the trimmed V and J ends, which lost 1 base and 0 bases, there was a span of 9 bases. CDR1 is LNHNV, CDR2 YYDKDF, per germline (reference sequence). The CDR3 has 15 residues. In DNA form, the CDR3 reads TGTGCCACCAGCAGAGGAGGAGCCATGAACACTGAAGCTTTCCTT. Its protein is CATSRGGAMNTEAFL.